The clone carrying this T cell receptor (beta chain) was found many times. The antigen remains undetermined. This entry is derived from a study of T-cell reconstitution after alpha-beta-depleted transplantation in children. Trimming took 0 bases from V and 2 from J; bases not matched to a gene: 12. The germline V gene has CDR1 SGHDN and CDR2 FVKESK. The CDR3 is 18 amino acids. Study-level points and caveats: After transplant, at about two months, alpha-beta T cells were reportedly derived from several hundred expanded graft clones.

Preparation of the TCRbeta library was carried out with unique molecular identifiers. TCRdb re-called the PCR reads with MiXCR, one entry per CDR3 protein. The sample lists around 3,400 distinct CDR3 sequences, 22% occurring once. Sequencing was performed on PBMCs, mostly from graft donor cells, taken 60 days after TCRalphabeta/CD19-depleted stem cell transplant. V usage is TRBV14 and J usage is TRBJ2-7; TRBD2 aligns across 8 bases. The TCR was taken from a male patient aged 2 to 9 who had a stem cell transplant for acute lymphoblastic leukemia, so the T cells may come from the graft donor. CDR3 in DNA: TGTGCCAGCAGCCAAGATGTCCAGCGGGAGAAGAGGGCCTACGAGCAGTACTTC. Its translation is CASSQDVQREKRAYEQYF. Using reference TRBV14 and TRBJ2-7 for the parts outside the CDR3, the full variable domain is EAGVTQFPSHSVIEKGQTVTLRCDPISGHDNLYWYRRVMGKEIKFLLHFVKESKQDESGMPNNRFLAERTGGTYSTLKVQPAELEDSGVYFCASSQDVQREKRAYEQYFGPGTRLTVT.